The 9 T cell receptor beta chains in this list originate from one sample, sequenced in a study of blood T cell repertoires in COVID-19. Data came from immunoSEQ multiplex PCR; TCRdb stores just in-frame clones and leaves some out. The table records some 150,000 clones, about 80% of them present only once. Sequencing was performed on peripheral blood. The receptors were sampled from a man between 65 and 80 years old with acute or convalescent COVID-19.

This rearrangement joins TRBV7-3 to TRBJ2-1, with D possibly being TRBD1 (6 bases). Germline CDR1 reads SGHTA; CDR2 reads FQGTGA. Trimming cost V 8 bases and J 4 bases, with 12 bases left between them. The CDR3 consists of 13 residues. The CDR3 region has the DNA TGTGCCAGCGGGGCCGGACAGTACAATGAGCAGTTCTTC. This gives the protein CASGAGQYNEQFF.

The chain links TRBV5-5 to TRBJ1-2, with D tentatively TRBD1 (6 bases). V lost 4 bases, J lost 7 bases, and 17 bases lay in between. The CDR3 contains 14 residues. From germline, CDR1 is SGHKS and CDR2 YYEKEE (reference sequence). The chain's CDR3 is CASSPSPGETGYTF. The CDR3 DNA sequence: TGTGCCAGCAGCCCCTCGCCAGGGGAGACTGGCTACACCTTC.

This rearrangement joins TRBV7-2 to TRBJ2-2, with TRBD2 matching 11 bases. Germline V gene data show CDR1 as SGHTA and CDR2 as FQGNSA. The CDR3 is made up of 16 amino acids. Unmatched junction bases numbered 2, after V lost 5 bases and J lost 0 bases. CDR3 nucleotides: TGTGCCAGCAGCCAACTAGCGGGGGCGAACACCGGGGAGCTGTTTTTT. Residues: CASSQLAGANTGELFF.

Worth noting for this clone: Additional DNA sequences in this sample encode the identical CDR3. This chain connects TRBV27 to TRBJ1-2; 9 bases are shared with TRBD1. There are 13 residues in the CDR3. CDR1 is MNHEY, CDR2 SMNVEV, per germline (reference sequence). V trimming: 5 bases; J trimming: 5 bases; junction bases outside the gene matches: 3. The CDR3 here is CASSQDRGYGYTF. Here the CDR3 DNA reads TGTGCCAGCAGTCAGGACAGGGGATATGGCTACACCTTC.

The genes are TRBV28 and TRBJ1-5, with D perhaps TRBD1 (6 bases). The CDR3 spans 14 residues. From germline, CDR1 is MDHEN and CDR2 SYDVKM. Trimming shortened V by 5 bases and J by 6 bases, and 14 bases separated the two germline ends. CDR3 coding DNA: TGTGCCAGCAGTCCCCAGGGGTCAGTTCAGCCCCAGCATTTT. This encodes CASSPQGSVQPQHF.

V and J are TRBV7-9 and TRBJ1-2, with a possible D match to TRBD1 (6 bases). Per germline, CDR1 SEHNR and CDR2 FQNEAQ (reference sequence). The ends were cut back, 1 base at V and 5 bases at J, with 14 bases in the middle. The CDR3 consists of 15 residues. CDR3 in DNA: TGTGCCAGCAGCTTAGATACTACAGGGTCTTATGGCTACACCTTC. Translation gives CASSLDTTGSYGYTF.

The gene calls are TRBV19 and TRBJ1-4, with D possibly matching TRBD1 (6 bases). V was clipped by 6 bases and J by 6 bases, with 11 bases between them. The CDR3 contains 13 residues. Per germline, CDR1 LNHDA and CDR2 SQIVND (reference sequence). As DNA, the CDR3 is TGTGCCAGTAGATGGGGGCGAGATGAAAAACTGTTTTTT. The encoded protein is CASRWGRDEKLFF.

The J gene is TRBJ1-2, the V gene TRBV6-2 or TRBV6-3; 8 bases map to TRBD1. The CDR3 consists of 17 residues. V gave up 1 base and J gave up 2 bases; unmatched junction bases: 9. Germline V lookup: CDR1 MNHEY, CDR2 SVGEGT. As DNA, the CDR3 is TGTGCCAGCAGTTACTTCCCAGGGGGCTCTATCAACTATGGCTACACCTTC. Protein sequence: CASSYFPGGSINYGYTF.

The count of this clone is one. The V gene is TRBV2, the J gene TRBJ2-7; D is perhaps TRBD1 (5 bases). Germline CDR1 is SNHLY and CDR2 is FYNNEI. The CDR3 loop spans 13 amino acids. The ends were cut back, 6 bases at V and 7 bases at J, with 16 bases in the middle. The CDR3 protein is CASSRQPTKEQYF. The CDR3, as DNA: TGTGCCAGCAGCAGACAGCCTACCAAAGAGCAGTACTTC.